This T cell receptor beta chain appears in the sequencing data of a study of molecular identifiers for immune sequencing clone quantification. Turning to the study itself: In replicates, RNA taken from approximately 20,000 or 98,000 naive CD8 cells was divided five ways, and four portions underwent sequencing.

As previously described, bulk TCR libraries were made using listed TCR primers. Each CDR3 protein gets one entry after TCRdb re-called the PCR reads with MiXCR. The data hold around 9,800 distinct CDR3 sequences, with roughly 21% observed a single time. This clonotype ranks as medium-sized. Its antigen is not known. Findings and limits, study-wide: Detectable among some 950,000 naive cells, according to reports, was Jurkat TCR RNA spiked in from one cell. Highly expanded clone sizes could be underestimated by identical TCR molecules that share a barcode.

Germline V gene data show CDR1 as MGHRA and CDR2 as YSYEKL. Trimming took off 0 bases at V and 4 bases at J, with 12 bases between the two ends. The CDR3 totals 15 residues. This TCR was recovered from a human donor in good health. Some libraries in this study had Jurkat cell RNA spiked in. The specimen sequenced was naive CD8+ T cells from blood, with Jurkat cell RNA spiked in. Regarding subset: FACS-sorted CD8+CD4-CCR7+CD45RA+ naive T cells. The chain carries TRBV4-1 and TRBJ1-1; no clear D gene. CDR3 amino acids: CASSQDSGIGTEAFF. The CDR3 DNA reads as TGCGCCAGCAGCCAAGATTCCGGGATCGGCACTGAAGCTTTCTTT.